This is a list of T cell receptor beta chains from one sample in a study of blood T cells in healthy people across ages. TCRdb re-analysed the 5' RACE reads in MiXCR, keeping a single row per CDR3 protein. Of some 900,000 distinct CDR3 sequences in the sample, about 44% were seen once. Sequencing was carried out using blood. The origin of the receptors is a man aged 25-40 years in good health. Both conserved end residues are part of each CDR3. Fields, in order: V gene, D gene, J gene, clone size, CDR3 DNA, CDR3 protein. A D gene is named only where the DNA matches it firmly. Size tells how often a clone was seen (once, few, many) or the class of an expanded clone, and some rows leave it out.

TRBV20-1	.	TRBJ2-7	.	TGCAGTGCTAGGAAGGATTCCTACGAGCAGTACTTC	CSARKDSYEQYF
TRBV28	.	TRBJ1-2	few	TGTGCCAGCAGTTTGGACGTGGGTGGCTACACCTTC	CASSLDVGGYTF
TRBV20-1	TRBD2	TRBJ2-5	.	TGCAGTGCTAGAGGGGGACTAGCGGGGGTTGGGGAGACCCAGTACTTC	CSARGGLAGVGETQYF
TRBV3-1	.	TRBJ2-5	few	TGTGCCAGCAGCCAAGAATGGCAGCAAGAGACCCAGTACTTC	CASSQEWQQETQYF
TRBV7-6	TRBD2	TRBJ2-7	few	TGTGCCAGCAGCTTAGAGTCTAGCGGAACCTACGAGCAGTACTTC	CASSLESSGTYEQYF
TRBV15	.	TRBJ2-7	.	TGTGCCACCAGCATTGGGATACAGGGAAAGAGAACCTACGAGCAGTACTTC	CATSIGIQGKRTYEQYF
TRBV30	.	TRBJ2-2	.	TGTGCCTGGAAAGGGGAAGGCACCGGGGAGCTGTTTTTT	CAWKGEGTGELFF
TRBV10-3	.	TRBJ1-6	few	TGTGCCATCACGCCCCGGTCGAATTCACCCCTCCACTTT	CAITPRSNSPLHF
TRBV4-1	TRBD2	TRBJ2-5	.	TGCGCCAGCAGCCAAGATCCGGGGACTAATCAAGAGACCCAGTACTTC	CASSQDPGTNQETQYF
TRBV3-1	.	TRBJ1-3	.	TGTGCCAGCAGCCGCGGACAGCCGACCTCTGGAAACACCATATATTTT	CASSRGQPTSGNTIYF
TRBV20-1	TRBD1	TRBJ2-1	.	TGCAGTGCTAGCGGGACAGGGGGCCGCTACGAGCAGTTCTTC	CSASGTGGRYEQFF
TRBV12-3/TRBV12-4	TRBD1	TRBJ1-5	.	TGTGCCAGCAGGGGACAGGCCCAGATCTCTCAGCCCCAGCATTTT	CASRGQAQISQPQHF
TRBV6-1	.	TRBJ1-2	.	TGTGCCAGCAGTGAAGCGCGAAGGGGGAGCTATGGCTACACCTTC	CASSEARRGSYGYTF
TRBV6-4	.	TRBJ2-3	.	TGTGCCAGCAGTGACTCGAACAGGGCAGATACGCAGTATTTT	CASSDSNRADTQYF
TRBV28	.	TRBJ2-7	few	TGTGCCAGCACTCAACCCTCATACGAGCAGTACTTC	CASTQPSYEQYF
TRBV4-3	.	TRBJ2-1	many	TGCGCCAGCAGCCAAGATCAGGTTTCCTACAATGAGCAGTTCTTC	CASSQDQVSYNEQFF
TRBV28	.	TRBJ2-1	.	TGTGCCAGCACCATTGGGTACAATGAGCAGTTCTTC	CASTIGYNEQFF
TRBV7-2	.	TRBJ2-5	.	TGTGTCAGCAGCTTGAGAGAGACCCAGTACTTC	CVSSLRETQYF
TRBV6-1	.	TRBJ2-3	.	TGTGCCAGCCTTGAGGCCGGGCTAGCAGATACGCAGTATTTT	CASLEAGLADTQYF
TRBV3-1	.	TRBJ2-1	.	TGTGCCAGCAGCCAATCAGAGTCGGAGCAGTTCTTC	CASSQSESEQFF
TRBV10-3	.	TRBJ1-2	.	TGTGCCATCAGTGAGAGGGAGATGATAGGAGGCTACACCTTC	CAISEREMIGGYTF
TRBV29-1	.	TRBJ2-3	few	TGCAGCGTTGAAGGAGGGGCGTTAGATACGCAGTATTTT	CSVEGGALDTQYF
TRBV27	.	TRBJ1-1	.	TGTGCCAGCCGAGCAAGTCATCAGGACACTGAAGCTTTCTTT	CASRASHQDTEAFF
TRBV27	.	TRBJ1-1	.	TGTGCCAGCAGTGTAGTGAGGGAAGGGAAAGCTTTCTTT	CASSVVREGKAFF
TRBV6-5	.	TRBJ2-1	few	TGTGCCAGCAGTTACAGAGGAGGGGGGATCAGTGAGCAGTTCTTC	CASSYRGGGISEQFF
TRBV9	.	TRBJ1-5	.	TGTGCCAGCAGCGTAGACGGCAGAGACAATCAGCCCCAGCATTTT	CASSVDGRDNQPQHF
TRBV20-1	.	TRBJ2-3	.	TGCAGTGCTAGAGATATTCGGGAGAGTCGGACAGATACGCAGTATTTT	CSARDIRESRTDTQYF
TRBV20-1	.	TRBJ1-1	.	TGCAGTGCGCGCGCCCCGAACACTGAAGCTTTCTTT	CSARAPNTEAFF
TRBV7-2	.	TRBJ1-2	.	TGTGCCAGCAGCCAAGGGTTGAGGGGAGGCTACACCTTC	CASSQGLRGGYTF
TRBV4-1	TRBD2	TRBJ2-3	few	TGCGCCAGCAGCCAACTGGGACTAGCGGGGAGCACAGATACGCAGTATTTT	CASSQLGLAGSTDTQYF
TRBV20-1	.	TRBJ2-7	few	TGCAGTGCTAGAGATTACCAGGGGAGGACCTACGAGCAGTACTTC	CSARDYQGRTYEQYF
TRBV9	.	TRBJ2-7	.	TGTGTCAGCAGCGCCGACGTGAACAGGGACGAGCAGTACTTC	CVSSADVNRDEQYF
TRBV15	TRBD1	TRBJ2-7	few	TGTGCCACCAGCAGAGATTTACAGGGGGCCTACGAGCAGTACTTC	CATSRDLQGAYEQYF
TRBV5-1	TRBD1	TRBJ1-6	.	TGCGCCAGCAGCCCGCAGGACAGGGGGTTGTCACCCCTCCACTTT	CASSPQDRGLSPLHF
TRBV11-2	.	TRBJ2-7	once	TGTGCCAGCAGCTTAAAGGACTTCCCTGGGAACGAGCAGTACTTC	CASSLKDFPGNEQYF
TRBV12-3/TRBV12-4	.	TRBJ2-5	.	TGTGCCAGCAGTTTTACGAGGGATGAGCAGTACTTC	CASSFTRDEQYF
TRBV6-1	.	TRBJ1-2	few	TGTGCCAGCAGTGAAGCCCCCATCGTCACCTTC	CASSEAPIVTF
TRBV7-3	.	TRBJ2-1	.	TGTGCCAGCAGCTTAACGTACAGGGATGAGCAGTTCTTC	CASSLTYRDEQFF
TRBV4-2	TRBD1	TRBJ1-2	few	TGTGCCAGCAGCCAAGAAACCCGCAGGGGGCTCTCTAACTATGGCTACACCTTC	CASSQETRRGLSNYGYTF
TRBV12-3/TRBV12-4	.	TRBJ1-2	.	TGTGCCAGCAGTTTAGCCTCGGGACATAGCTATGGCTACACCTTC	CASSLASGHSYGYTF
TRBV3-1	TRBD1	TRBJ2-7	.	TGTGCCAGCAGTCCCGGACAGGGGCCCGAGCAGTACTTC	CASSPGQGPEQYF
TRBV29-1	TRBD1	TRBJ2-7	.	TGCAGCGTTGAAAGGGAGGGACAGGGTCTAGGCGAGCAGTACTTC	CSVEREGQGLGEQYF
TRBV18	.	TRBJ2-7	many	TGTGCCAGCTCACAGAGCTCTTCCTACGAGCAGTACTTC	CASSQSSSYEQYF
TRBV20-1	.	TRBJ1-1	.	TGCAGTGCTAGTCGGGGGGCTAAGACTGAAGCTTTCTTT	CSASRGAKTEAFF
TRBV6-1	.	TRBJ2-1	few	TGTGCCAGCAGGCGGTTACAGAGGAACAATGAGCAGTTCTTC	CASRRLQRNNEQFF
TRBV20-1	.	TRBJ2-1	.	TGCAGTGCTAAGACACTAGAGTACAATGAGCAGTTCTTC	CSAKTLEYNEQFF
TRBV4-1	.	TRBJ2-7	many	TGCGCCAGCAGCCAAGATCGGCAGATCTACGAGCAGTACTTC	CASSQDRQIYEQYF
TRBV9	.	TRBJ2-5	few	TGTGCCAGCAGCGTAGAACTAGGGGGTATCGAGACCCAGTACTTC	CASSVELGGIETQYF
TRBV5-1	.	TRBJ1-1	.	TGCGCCGGCAGCGCCGGACAGCAGGGGACTGAAGCTTTCTTT	CAGSAGQQGTEAFF
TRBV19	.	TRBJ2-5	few	TGTGCCAGTAGTATACTCGGGCAAGAGACCCAGTACTTC	CASSILGQETQYF
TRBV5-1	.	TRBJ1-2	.	TGCGCCAGCAGCTTGGTTCGACCGGGCCAAGACCTTGGGGACTATGGCTACACCTTC	CASSLVRPGQDLGDYGYTF
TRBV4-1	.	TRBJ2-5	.	TGCGCCAGCAGCCAAGGTGGGCGGACAGCTCAAGAGACCCAGTACTTC	CASSQGGRTAQETQYF
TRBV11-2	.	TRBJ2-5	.	TGTGCCAGCACCGAGGGGCCGACGGAGACCCAGTACTTC	CASTEGPTETQYF
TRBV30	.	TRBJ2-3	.	TGTGCCTGGACCAGGGCGGCAGATACGCAGTATTTT	CAWTRAADTQYF
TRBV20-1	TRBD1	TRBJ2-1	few	TGCAGTGCTAGAGTCCGGGACAGGGCCTCCTATGAGCAGTTCTTC	CSARVRDRASYEQFF